This passage covers 5 T cell receptor beta chains from one sample sequenced in a study of shared T cell receptors in the human thymus. Method: immunoSEQ multiplex PCR; TCRdb's copy keeps in-frame clones and lacks some. The sample has around 68,000 clones, about 95% seen once. The sample was thymocytes. All receptors derive from a human donor.

V usage is TRBV4-2 and J usage is TRBJ1-1; no clear D. CDR1 and CDR2 from the germline V gene are LGHNA and YNFKEQ. The CDR3 has 14 residues. V lost 0 bases and J lost 6, with 11 bases in between. CDR3 region: CASSQEEGDPEAFF. For the CDR3, the DNA is TGTGCCAGCAGCCAAGAGGAGGGAGACCCTGAAGCTTTCTTT.

About this clone itself: Other DNA sequences within the sample encode an identical CDR3. The V gene is TRBV28, the J gene TRBJ2-7; 10 bases line up with TRBD1. CDR3 size: 16 residues. Germline V CDR1 and CDR2: MDHEN, SYDVKM. V trimming: 1 base; J trimming: 1 base; junction bases outside the gene matches: 4. The CDR3 DNA reads TGTGCCAGCAGTTTATCCGGGACAGGGGATTCCTACGAGCAGTACTTC. Translating it yields CASSLSGTGDSYEQYF.

The V gene is TRBV9, the J gene TRBJ2-7; 7 nucleotides align to TRBD1. The CDR3 runs 15 residues. Germline-derived CDR1 and CDR2 are SGDLS and YYNGEE. V dropped 3 bases and J dropped 2; count of bases not matched to a gene: 8. Written as DNA, the CDR3 is TGTGCCAGCAGCGGACAGGGCAGTCGCCCCTACGAGCAGTACTTC. Its protein is CASSGQGSRPYEQYF.

The rearrangement links TRBV5-8 to TRBJ1-6; D is unclear. The CDR3 extends over 15 amino acids. The germline CDR1 and CDR2 sequences are SGHTS and YDEGEE. Trimming removed 2 bases at V and 9 bases at J, with 15 bases between. Written as DNA, the CDR3 is TGTGCCAGCAGCTTTTATAAGGGTTTTTTTTCACCCCTCCACTTT. It codes for CASSFYKGFFSPLHF.

The chain recombines TRBV5-8 with TRBJ1-3; no clear D gene. Trimming pared 7 bases from V and 0 bases from J, leaving 8 bases between. The germline CDR1 and CDR2 sequences are SGHTS and YDEGEE. This CDR3 has 13 amino acids. CDR3: CASAVSSGNTIYF. The CDR3 region has the DNA TGTGCCAGCGCGGTTTCCTCTGGAAACACCATATATTTT.